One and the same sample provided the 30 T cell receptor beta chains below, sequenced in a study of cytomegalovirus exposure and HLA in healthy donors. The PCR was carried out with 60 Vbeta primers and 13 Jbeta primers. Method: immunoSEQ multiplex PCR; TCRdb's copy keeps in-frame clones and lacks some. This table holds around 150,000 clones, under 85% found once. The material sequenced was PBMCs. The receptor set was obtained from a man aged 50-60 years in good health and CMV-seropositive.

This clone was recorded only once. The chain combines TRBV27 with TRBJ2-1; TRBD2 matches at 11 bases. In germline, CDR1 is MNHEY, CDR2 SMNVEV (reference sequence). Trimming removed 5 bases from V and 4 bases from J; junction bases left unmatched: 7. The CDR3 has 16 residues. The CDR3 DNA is TGTGCCAGCAGTGTAACTAGCGGGAGCCCTTACAATGAGCAGTTCTTC. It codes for CASSVTSGSPYNEQFF.

CDR3 in amino acids: CASSEGANYNSPLHF. For the CDR3, the DNA is TGTGCCAGCAGTGAGGGAGCCAACTATAATTCACCCCTCCACTTT. V and J are TRBV28 and TRBJ1-6; D remains ambiguous. Per the germline V gene, CDR1 is MDHEN and CDR2 is SYDVKM. The V end lost 5 bases, the J end lost 3 bases, and 11 bases lay between the germline ends. CDR3 size: 15 residues.

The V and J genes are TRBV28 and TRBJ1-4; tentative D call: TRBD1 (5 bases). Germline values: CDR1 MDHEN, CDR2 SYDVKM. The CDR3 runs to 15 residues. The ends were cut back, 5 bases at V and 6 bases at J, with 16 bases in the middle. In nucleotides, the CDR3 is TGTGCCAGCAGTGGCAGACAAGGGGAATATGAAAAACTGTTTTTT. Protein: CASSGRQGEYEKLFF.

The CDR3 DNA reads TGTGCCAGCAGTTTAGGACAAGGGGTGGGGCCCCAGCATTTT. Amino acid sequence: CASSLGQGVGPQHF. This chain joins TRBV28 and TRBJ1-5, with D perhaps matching TRBD1 (5 bases). V was shortened by 2 bases and J by 9 bases, with 14 bases between the two germline ends. Germline loops: CDR1 MDHEN, CDR2 SYDVKM. There are 14 residues in the CDR3.

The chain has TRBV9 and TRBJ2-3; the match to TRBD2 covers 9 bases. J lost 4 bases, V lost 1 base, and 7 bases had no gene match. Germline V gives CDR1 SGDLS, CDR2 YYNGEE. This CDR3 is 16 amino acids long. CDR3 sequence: CASSVRAGGAPDTQYF. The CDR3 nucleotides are TGTGCCAGCAGCGTAAGGGCGGGGGGGGCCCCAGATACGCAGTATTTT.

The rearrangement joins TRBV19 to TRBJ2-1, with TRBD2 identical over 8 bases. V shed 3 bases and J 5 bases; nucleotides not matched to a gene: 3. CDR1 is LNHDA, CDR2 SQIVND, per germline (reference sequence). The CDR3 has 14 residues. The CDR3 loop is CASSMRGANNEQFF. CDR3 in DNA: TGTGCCAGTAGTATGCGGGGGGCGAACAATGAGCAGTTCTTC.

CDR3 nucleotide sequence: TGTGCCAGCAGCTTAGCGGCCTCCGGGGAGCTGTTTTTT. This translates into CASSLAASGELFF. The rearrangement joins TRBV7-3 to TRBJ2-2, with D unclear. Per the germline V gene, CDR1 is SGHTA and CDR2 is FQGTGA. The CDR3 length is 13 residues. Trimming stripped 2 bases from V and 6 bases from J, with 7 bases between.

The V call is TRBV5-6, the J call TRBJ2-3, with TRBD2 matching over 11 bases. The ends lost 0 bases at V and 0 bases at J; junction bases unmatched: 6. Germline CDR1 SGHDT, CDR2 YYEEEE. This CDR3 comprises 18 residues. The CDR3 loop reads CASSLGLAGPTSTDTQYF. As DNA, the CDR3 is TGTGCCAGCAGCTTGGGACTAGCGGGACCAACTAGCACAGATACGCAGTATTTT.

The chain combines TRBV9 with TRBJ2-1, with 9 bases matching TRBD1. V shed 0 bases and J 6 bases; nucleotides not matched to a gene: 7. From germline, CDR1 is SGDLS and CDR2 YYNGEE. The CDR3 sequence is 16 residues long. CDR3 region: CASSVASGTGLNEQFF. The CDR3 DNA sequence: TGTGCCAGCAGCGTAGCTTCCGGGACAGGGCTCAATGAGCAGTTCTTC.

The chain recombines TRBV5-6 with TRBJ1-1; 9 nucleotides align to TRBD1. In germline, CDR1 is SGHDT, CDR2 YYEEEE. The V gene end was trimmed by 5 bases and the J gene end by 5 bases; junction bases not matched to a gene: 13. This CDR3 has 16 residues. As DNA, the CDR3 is TGTGCCAGCAGAGGCGAACAGGGGGCGCGTCTGACTGAAGCTTTCTTT. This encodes CASRGEQGARLTEAFF.

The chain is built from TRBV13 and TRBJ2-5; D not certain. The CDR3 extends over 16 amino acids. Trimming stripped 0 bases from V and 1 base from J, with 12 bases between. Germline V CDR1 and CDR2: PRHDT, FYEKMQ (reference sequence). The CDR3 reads CASSLGRGTGQETQYF. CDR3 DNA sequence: TGTGCCAGCAGCTTAGGAAGAGGTACTGGCCAAGAGACCCAGTACTTC.

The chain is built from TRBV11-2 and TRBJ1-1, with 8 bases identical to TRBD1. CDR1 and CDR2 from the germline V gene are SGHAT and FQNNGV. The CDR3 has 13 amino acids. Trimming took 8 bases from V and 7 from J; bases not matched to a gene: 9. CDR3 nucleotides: TGTGCCAGCGGAGGACAGGGCGTCCTTGAAGCTTTCTTT. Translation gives CASGGQGVLEAFF.

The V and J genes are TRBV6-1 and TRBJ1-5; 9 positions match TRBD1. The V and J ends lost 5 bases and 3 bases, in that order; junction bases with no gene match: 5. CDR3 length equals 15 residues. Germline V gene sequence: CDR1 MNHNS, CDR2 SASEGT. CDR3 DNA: TGTGCCAGCAGTTCGGGACAGGGATCCAATCAGCCCCAGCATTTT. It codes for CASSSGQGSNQPQHF.

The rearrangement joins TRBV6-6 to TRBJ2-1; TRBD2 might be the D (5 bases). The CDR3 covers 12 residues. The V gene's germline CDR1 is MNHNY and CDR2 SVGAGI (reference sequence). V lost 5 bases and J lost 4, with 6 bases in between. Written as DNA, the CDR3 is TGTGCCAGCAGTGCGGGTTACAATGAGCAGTTCTTC. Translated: CASSAGYNEQFF.

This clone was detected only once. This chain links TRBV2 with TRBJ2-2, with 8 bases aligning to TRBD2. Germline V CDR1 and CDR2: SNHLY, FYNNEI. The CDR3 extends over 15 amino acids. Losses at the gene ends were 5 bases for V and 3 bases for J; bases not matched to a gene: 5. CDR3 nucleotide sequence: TGTGCCAGCAGTCCCAGCGGGAGCTACACCGGGGAGCTGTTTTTT. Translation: CASSPSGSYTGELFF. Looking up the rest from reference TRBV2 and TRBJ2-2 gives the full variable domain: EPEVTQTPSHQVTQMGQEVILRCVPISNHLYFYWYRQILGQKVEFLVSFYNNEISEKSEIFDDQFSVERPDGSNFTLKIRSTKLEDSAMYFCASSPSGSYTGELFFGEGSRLTVL.

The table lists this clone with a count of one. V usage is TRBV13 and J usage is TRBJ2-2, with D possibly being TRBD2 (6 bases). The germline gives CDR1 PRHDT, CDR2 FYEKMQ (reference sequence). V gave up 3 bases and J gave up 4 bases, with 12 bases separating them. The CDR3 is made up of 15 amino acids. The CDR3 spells CASSLEGLGTGELFF. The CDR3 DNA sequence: TGTGCCAGCAGCTTGGAGGGACTTGGCACCGGGGAGCTGTTTTTT.

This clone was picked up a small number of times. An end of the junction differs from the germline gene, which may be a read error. CDR3 in amino acids: CAGRTGANTEAFF. The CDR3 nucleotides are TGTGCCGGCAGAACAGGGGCGAACACTGAAGCTTTCTTT. This chain uses TRBV6-1 with TRBJ1-1, with TRBD1 matching 7 bases. The CDR3 sequence is 13 residues long. Germline values: CDR1 MNHNS, CDR2 SASEGT.

CDR3 loop: CASSFFRQGHGYTF. In DNA, the CDR3 is TGTGCCAGCAGTTTTTTTCGGCAGGGCCATGGCTACACCTTC. The rearrangement links TRBV28 to TRBJ1-2, with D maybe TRBD1 (5 bases). The germline gives CDR1 MDHEN, CDR2 SYDVKM. Trimming took 3 bases from V and 6 from J, leaving 14 bases between them. The length of the CDR3 is 14 residues.

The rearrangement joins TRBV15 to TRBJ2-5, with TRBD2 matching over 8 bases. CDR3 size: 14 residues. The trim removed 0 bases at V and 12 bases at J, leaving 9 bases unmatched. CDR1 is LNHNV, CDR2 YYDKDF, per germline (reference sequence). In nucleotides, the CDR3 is TGTGCCACCAGCAGAGATCAGGGACTAGTTGGGAAGTACTTC. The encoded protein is CATSRDQGLVGKYF.

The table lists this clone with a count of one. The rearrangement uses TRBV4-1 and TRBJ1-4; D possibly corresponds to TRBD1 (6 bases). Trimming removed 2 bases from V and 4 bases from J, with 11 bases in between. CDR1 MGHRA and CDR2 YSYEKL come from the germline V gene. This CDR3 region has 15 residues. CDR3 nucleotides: TGCGCCAGCAGCCAAACCAGGGGATTTAATGAAAAACTGTTTTTT. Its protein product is CASSQTRGFNEKLFF.

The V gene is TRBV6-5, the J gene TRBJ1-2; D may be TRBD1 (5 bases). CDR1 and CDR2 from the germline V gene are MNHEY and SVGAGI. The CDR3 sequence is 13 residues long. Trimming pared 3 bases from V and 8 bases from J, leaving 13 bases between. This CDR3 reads CASSYMGRRGYTF. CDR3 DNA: TGTGCCAGCAGTTATATGGGGCGAAGGGGCTACACCTTC.

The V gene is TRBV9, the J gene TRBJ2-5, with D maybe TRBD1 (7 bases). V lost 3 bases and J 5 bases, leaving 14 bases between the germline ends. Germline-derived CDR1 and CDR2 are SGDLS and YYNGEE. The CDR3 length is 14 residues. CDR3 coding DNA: TGTGCCAGCAGCGAGCGACAGGGAGGTGAGACCCAGTACTTC. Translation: CASSERQGGETQYF.

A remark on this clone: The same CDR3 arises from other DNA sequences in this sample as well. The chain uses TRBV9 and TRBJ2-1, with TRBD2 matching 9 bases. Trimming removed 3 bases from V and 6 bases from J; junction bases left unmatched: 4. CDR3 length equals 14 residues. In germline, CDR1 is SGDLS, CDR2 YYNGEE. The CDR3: CASSGLAGVNEQFF. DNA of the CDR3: TGTGCCAGCAGCGGGTTAGCGGGAGTCAATGAGCAGTTCTTC.

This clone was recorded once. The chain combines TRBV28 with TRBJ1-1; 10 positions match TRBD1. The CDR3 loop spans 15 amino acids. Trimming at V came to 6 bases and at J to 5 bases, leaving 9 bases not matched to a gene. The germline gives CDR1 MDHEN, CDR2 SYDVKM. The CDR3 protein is CASSPSRDRGTEAFF. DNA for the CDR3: TGTGCCAGCAGCCCCTCCCGGGACAGGGGAACTGAAGCTTTCTTT.

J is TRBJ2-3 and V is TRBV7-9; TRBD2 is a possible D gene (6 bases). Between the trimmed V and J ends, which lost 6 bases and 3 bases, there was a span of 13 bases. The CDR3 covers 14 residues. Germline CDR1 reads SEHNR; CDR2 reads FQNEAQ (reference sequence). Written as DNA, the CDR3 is TGTGCCAGCAGACCAGGCGGGATTACAGATACGCAGTATTTT. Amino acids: CASRPGGITDTQYF.

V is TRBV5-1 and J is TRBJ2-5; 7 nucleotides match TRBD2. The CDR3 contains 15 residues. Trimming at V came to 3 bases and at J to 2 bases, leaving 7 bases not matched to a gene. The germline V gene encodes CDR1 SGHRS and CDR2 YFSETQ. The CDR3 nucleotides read TGCGCCAGCAGCTCCGGGGCTAGCGGACAAGAGACCCAGTACTTC. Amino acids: CASSSGASGQETQYF.

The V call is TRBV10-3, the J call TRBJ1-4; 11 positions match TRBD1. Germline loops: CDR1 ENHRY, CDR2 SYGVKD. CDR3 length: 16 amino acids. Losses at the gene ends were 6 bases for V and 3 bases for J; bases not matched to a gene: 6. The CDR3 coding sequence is TGTGCCATCAGCCGAGGACAGGGGGCTGCTAATGAAAAACTGTTTTTT. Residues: CAISRGQGAANEKLFF.

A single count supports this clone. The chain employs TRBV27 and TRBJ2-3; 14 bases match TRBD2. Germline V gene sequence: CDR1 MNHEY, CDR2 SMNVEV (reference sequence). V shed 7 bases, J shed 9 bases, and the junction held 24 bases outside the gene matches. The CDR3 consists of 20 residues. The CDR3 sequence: CASITLKRLAGGPCNLTQYF. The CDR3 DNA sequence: TGTGCCAGCATTACACTCAAAAGACTAGCGGGGGGGCCTTGTAATTTGACGCAGTATTTT.

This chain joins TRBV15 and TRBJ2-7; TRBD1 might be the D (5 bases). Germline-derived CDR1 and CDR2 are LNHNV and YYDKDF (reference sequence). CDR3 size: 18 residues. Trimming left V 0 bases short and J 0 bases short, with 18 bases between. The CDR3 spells CATSRDRGFPQGSYEQYF. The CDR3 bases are TGTGCCACCAGCAGAGATAGGGGATTTCCCCAGGGCTCCTACGAGCAGTACTTC.

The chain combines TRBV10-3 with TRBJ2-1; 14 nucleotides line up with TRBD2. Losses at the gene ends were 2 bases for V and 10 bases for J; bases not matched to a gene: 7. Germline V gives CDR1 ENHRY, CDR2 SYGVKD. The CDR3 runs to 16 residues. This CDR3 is CAISEPMTSGREEQFF. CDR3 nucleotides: TGTGCCATCAGTGAGCCTATGACTAGCGGGAGGGAAGAGCAGTTCTTC.